Included here is one T cell receptor (beta chain) sequence, with context. Its matching antigen is unknown. The data belong to a study of cytotoxic CD8 clonotypes in ibrutinib-treated CLL. Study-level results: Clonality showed a rise at ibrutinib response that reversed toward baseline at progression.

The CDR3 consists of 15 residues. Per the germline V gene, CDR1 is SGHNT and CDR2 is YYREEE (reference sequence). The V and J ends lost 0 bases and 2 bases, in that order; junction bases with no gene match: 3. Sequencing was designed to attain a depth spanning 1 in 200,000 to 1 in 1 million T cells. Profiled with immunoSEQ multiplex PCR; TCRdb holds only in-frame clones, not every one. Of fewer than 90,000 clones in the sample, about 86% were seen once. The material was PBMCs, obtained before ibrutinib treatment. The sequence derives from a human donor with chronic lymphocytic leukemia. J is TRBJ2-5 and V is TRBV5-4; TRBD2 matches at 8 bases. CDR3 sequence (DNA): TGTGCCAGCAGCTTGGCCGGGACTAGACAAGAGACCCAGTACTTC. This encodes CASSLAGTRQETQYF.